This T cell receptor beta chain was found in a study of T cells in Graves' hyperthyroidism and ophthalmopathy. Amplified TCR beta CDR3 regions came from RNA transcripts. HTBI primers were used for first-round RT-PCR of the TCR CDR3. Each CDR3 protein is one row after TCRdb ran MiXCR on the multiplex PCR reads. The sample records 200,000 to 300,000 distinct CDR3 sequences, about 17% being singletons. This clonotype appeared many times. After removal of 5 bases from V and 4 bases from J, the junction contained 4 bases not matched to a gene. Germline V gene lookup returns CDR1 DFQATT and CDR2 SNEGSKA (reference sequence). CDR3 size: 13 residues.

This TCR was sampled from a woman under 30 with Graves' ophthalmopathy. V gene TRBV20-1 combines with J gene TRBJ2-5; 10 bases map to TRBD2. Sample: blood. CDR3 DNA: TGCAGTGCTCTAGCGGGAGCCCCAGAGACCCAGTACTTC. Translated: CSALAGAPETQYF.